The T cell receptor beta chain described here comes from a study of response to subunit inactivated influenza vaccine. Study findings and constraints: The authors proposed limited new T cell recruitment per seasonal influenza vaccination.

V was trimmed by 1 base and J by 0 bases, leaving 7 bases between them. Germline V gives CDR1 SGHAT, CDR2 FQNNGV. The CDR3 runs 14 residues. Via MiXCR, TCRdb re-called the RT-PCR reads, giving one row per CDR3 protein. The table records around 300,000 distinct CDR3 sequences, around 22% of them present only once. To note about this clonotype: Its antigen is unknown.

This receptor was taken from a man aged 45 to 70 who received an inactivated influenza vaccine. The source material was PBMCs from blood, sampled less than 22 months after vaccination. The chain recombines TRBV11-2 with TRBJ2-7; D unresolved. CDR3 amino acids: CASSLALPSYEQYF. The CDR3 nucleotides are TGTGCCAGCAGCTTAGCCCTGCCCTCCTACGAGCAGTACTTC.